The next 21 T cell receptor beta chains were all read from a single sample in a study of cytomegalovirus exposure and HLA in healthy donors. A multiplex PCR was run with 60 Vbeta primers and 13 Jbeta primers. Method: immunoSEQ multiplex PCR; TCRdb's copy keeps in-frame clones and lacks some. The sample has 150,000 or so clones, 80% seen once. The specimen sequenced was PBMCs. The receptors derive from a woman aged 40 to 50 in good health and CMV-seronegative.

A few counts support this clone. This chain links TRBV28 with TRBJ2-7, with 9 bases identical to TRBD2. The CDR3 has 12 residues. Trimming at V came to 6 bases and at J to 13 bases, leaving 10 bases not matched to a gene. Per germline, CDR1 MDHEN and CDR2 SYDVKM. CDR3 sequence (DNA): TGTGCCAGCAGACTTGCTAGCGGGGCGGGCTACTTC. Translating it yields CASRLASGAGYF.

The V call is TRBV9, the J call TRBJ1-1, with 10 positions matching TRBD1. Trimming at V came to 3 bases and at J to 7 bases, leaving 3 bases not matched to a gene. CDR1 and CDR2 (germline): SGDLS, YYNGEE. The CDR3 contains 13 residues. In DNA form, the CDR3 reads TGTGCCAGCAGCGCCGGGACAGGGGTTGAAGCTTTCTTT. Residues: CASSAGTGVEAFF.

This sequence joins TRBV28 and TRBJ2-7; D remains unclear. The V gene's germline CDR1 is MDHEN and CDR2 SYDVKM. With 3 bases removed from V and 0 bases from J, the gap between germline ends came to 15 bases. This CDR3 region has 16 residues. The CDR3 region is CASSFNPKESSYEQYF. DNA of the CDR3: TGTGCCAGCAGTTTTAACCCAAAGGAGAGCTCCTACGAGCAGTACTTC.

V is TRBV29-1 and J is TRBJ2-3; unclear D gene. V was clipped by 7 bases and J by 1 base, with 6 bases between them. The CDR3 consists of 11 residues. The V gene's germline CDR1 is SQVTM and CDR2 ANQGSEA. The DNA of the CDR3 is TGCAGCGGGCAGGGCACAGATACGCAGTATTTT. Translated: CSGQGTDTQYF.

The chain is built from TRBV2 and TRBJ2-5; TRBD2 matches at 11 bases. Germline loops: CDR1 SNHLY, CDR2 FYNNEI. The CDR3 totals 14 residues. Trimming cost V 7 bases and J 5 bases; bases outside gene matches: 6. CDR3 nucleotide sequence: TGTGCCAGCAACTTTTTAGCGGGGGGGGAGACCCAGTACTTC. This translates into CASNFLAGGETQYF.

The V gene is TRBV2, the J gene TRBJ2-7; D is possibly TRBD2 (6 bases). There are 14 residues in the CDR3. From germline, CDR1 is SNHLY and CDR2 FYNNEI. Trimming left V 7 bases short and J 1 base short, with 14 bases between. CDR3 sequence: CASKTNGRSYEQYF. The DNA for the CDR3 is TGTGCCAGCAAGACGAACGGGAGATCCTACGAGCAGTACTTC.

This chain joins TRBV7-9 and TRBJ1-6; D remains unclear. Germline V lookup: CDR1 SEHNR, CDR2 FQNEAQ (reference sequence). V shed 7 bases and J shed 8 bases, with 15 bases lying between them. The CDR3 contains 14 residues. CDR3 protein: CASTLLLGDSPLHF. The CDR3 DNA sequence: TGTGCCAGCACACTTCTCCTCGGGGATTCACCCCTCCACTTT.

This clone has more than one count but fewer than ten. V is TRBV25-1 and J is TRBJ1-5; 7 positions match TRBD1. The CDR3 covers 16 residues. From germline, CDR1 is MGHDK and CDR2 SYGVNS. V lost 2 bases, J lost 0 bases, and 4 bases stayed unmatched. The CDR3 nucleotides read TGTGCCAGCAGTGAAGCGGGACAGTATAGCAATCAGCCCCAGCATTTT. Its translation is CASSEAGQYSNQPQHF.

This chain connects TRBV25-1 to TRBJ2-3; no clear D gene. The V end was cut by 8 bases, the J end by 6 bases, with 12 bases between. The CDR3 runs to 12 residues. Looked up from germline, CDR1 is MGHDK and CDR2 is SYGVNS. DNA of the CDR3: TGTGCCAGCGGCAGGAATGCCGATACGCAGTATTTT. This translates into CASGRNADTQYF.

CDR3 DNA sequence: TGTGCCACCAGCAGACTAAGAGAGACCCAGTACTTC. Its translation: CATSRLRETQYF. This chain uses TRBV15 with TRBJ2-5; no clear D. The germline gives CDR1 LNHNV, CDR2 YYDKDF (reference sequence). The CDR3 runs to 12 residues. Trimming removed 2 bases at V and 4 bases at J, with 5 bases between. Together with reference TRBV15 and TRBJ2-5, the CDR3 gives the full variable domain: DAMVIQNPRYQVTQFGKPVTLSCSQTLNHNVMYWYQQKSSQAPKLLFHYYDKDFNNEADTPDNFQSRRPNTSFCFLDIRSPGLGDTAMYLCATSRLRETQYFGPGTRLLVL.

The CDR3 protein is CASSAGGYNQPQHF. For the CDR3, the DNA is TGCGCCAGCAGCGCCGGGGGATACAATCAGCCCCAGCATTTT. The V gene is TRBV5-1, the J gene TRBJ1-5, with D perhaps TRBD1 (5 bases). Trimming pared 4 bases from V and 3 bases from J, leaving 11 bases between. In germline, CDR1 is SGHRS, CDR2 YFSETQ. The CDR3 totals 14 residues.

Here the CDR3 reads CATLNPRNSYNEQFF. The CDR3 region has the DNA TGTGCCACCCTAAATCCCCGAAACTCCTACAATGAGCAGTTCTTC. The chain joins TRBV19 to TRBJ2-1; D ambiguous. Germline values: CDR1 LNHDA, CDR2 SQIVND (reference sequence). This CDR3 comprises 15 residues. V was pared by 10 bases and J by 0 bases, with 16 bases between.

The V and J genes are TRBV28 and TRBJ1-6; D ambiguous. Germline CDR1 reads MDHEN; CDR2 reads SYDVKM. The length of the CDR3 is 14 residues. Trimming stripped 5 bases from V and 9 bases from J, with 14 bases between. The CDR3 DNA sequence: TGTGCCAGCAGTCTGCGGGCGGGCTTTTCACCCCTCCACTTT. As protein: CASSLRAGFSPLHF.

This rearrangement joins TRBV30 to TRBJ1-1; D might be TRBD1 (6 bases). V lost 5 bases to trimming and J lost 3 bases, with 13 bases between them. The V gene's germline CDR1 is GTSNPN and CDR2 SVGIG (reference sequence). CDR3 length: 13 residues. CDR3 DNA: TGTGCCTGGGGACTCACAGGGTACACTGAAGCTTTCTTT. Residues: CAWGLTGYTEAFF.

The rearrangement links TRBV7-3 to TRBJ2-1; D might be TRBD2 (6 bases). The CDR3 extends over 13 amino acids. V gave up 1 base and J gave up 8 bases, with 9 bases separating them. Germline values: CDR1 SGHTA, CDR2 FQGTGA. CDR3 sequence: CASSLIPSDEQFF. CDR3 in DNA: TGTGCCAGCAGCTTAATTCCTAGCGATGAGCAGTTCTTC.

This clone occurred once. The V gene is TRBV9, the J gene TRBJ2-5; 10 bases agree with TRBD2. Unmatched junction bases numbered 10, after V lost 6 bases and J lost 5 bases. There are 15 residues in the CDR3. Per germline, CDR1 SGDLS and CDR2 YYNGEE. The CDR3 protein is CASTHGVAGGETQYF. The CDR3 DNA reads as TGTGCCAGCACCCACGGTGTAGCGGGGGGTGAGACCCAGTACTTC.

The chain recombines TRBV28 with TRBJ2-7; D might be TRBD1 (6 bases). Germline V gives CDR1 MDHEN, CDR2 SYDVKM. This CDR3 is 11 amino acids long. The ends were cut back, 5 bases at V and 11 bases at J, with 13 bases in the middle. The CDR3 loop reads CASSGYRAEYF. As DNA, the CDR3 is TGTGCCAGCAGTGGTTACAGGGCCGAGTACTTC. Variable domain in full (rest from reference TRBV28 and TRBJ2-7): DVKVTQSSRYLVKRTGEKVFLECVQDMDHENMFWYRQDPGLGLRLIYFSYDVKMKEKGDIPEGYSVSREKKERFSLILESASTNQTSMYLCASSGYRAEYFGPGTRLTVT.

The chain combines TRBV7-2 with TRBJ2-1; 9 bases align to TRBD1. The CDR3 sequence is 15 residues long. Germline assignment: CDR1 SGHTA and CDR2 FQGNSA. V was clipped by 5 bases and J by 6 bases; unmatched bases: 8. The chain's CDR3 is CASSPGTGWGNEQFF. Here the CDR3 DNA reads TGTGCCAGCAGCCCCGGGACAGGGTGGGGCAATGAGCAGTTCTTC.

This clone was seen only once. The chain has TRBV10-3 and TRBJ1-2; TRBD1 is a possible D gene (6 bases). CDR3 length: 13 residues. Trimming removed 3 bases at V and 5 bases at J, with 10 bases between. Germline assignment: CDR1 ENHRY and CDR2 SYGVKD. CDR3 sequence reads: CAISDGGAYGYTF. CDR3 sequence (DNA): TGTGCCATCAGTGATGGGGGGGCTTATGGCTACACCTTC.

A few counts support this clone. V is TRBV18 and J is TRBJ2-5; TRBD1 matches at 10 bases. The V segment lost 5 bases and the J segment 5 bases; nucleotides outside the gene matches: 5. The V gene's germline CDR1 is KGHSH and CDR2 LQKENI. The CDR3 consists of 14 residues. Here the CDR3 DNA reads TGTGCCAGCTCAACGGGACAGGGGAGGGAGACCCAGTACTTC. Translated: CASSTGQGRETQYF. The complete variable domain, with remaining parts taken from reference TRBV18 and TRBJ2-5, reads NAGVMQNPRHLVRRRGQEARLRCSPMKGHSHVYWYRQLPEEGLKFMVYLQKENIIDESGMPKERFSAEFPKEGPSILRIQQVVRGDSAAYFCASSTGQGRETQYFGPGTRLLVL.

Remarks on this clone: A read error is likely, as this CDR3 ends without the conserved phenylalanine or tryptophan. The chain combines TRBV18 with TRBJ1-2; a possible D gene is TRBD1 (6 bases). Germline values: CDR1 KGHSH, CDR2 LQKENI. V lost 10 bases and J lost 1, with 25 bases in between. The CDR3 totals 17 residues. As DNA, the CDR3 is TGTGCCACCGTACCCCCGGGAGGGGGACACCTTAACTATGGCTACACCCTC. The encoded protein is CATVPPGGGHLNYGYTL.